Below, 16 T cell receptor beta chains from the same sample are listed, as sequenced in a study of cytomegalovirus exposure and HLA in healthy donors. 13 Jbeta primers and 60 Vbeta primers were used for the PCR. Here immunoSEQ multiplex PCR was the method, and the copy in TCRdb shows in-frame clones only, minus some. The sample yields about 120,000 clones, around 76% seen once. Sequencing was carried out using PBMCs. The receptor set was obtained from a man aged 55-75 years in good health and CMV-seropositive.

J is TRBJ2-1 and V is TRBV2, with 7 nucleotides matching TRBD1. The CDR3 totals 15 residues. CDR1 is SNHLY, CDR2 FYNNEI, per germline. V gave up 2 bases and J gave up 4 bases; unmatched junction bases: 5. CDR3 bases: TGTGCCAGCAGTGAAAGCGGACAGGTTTACAATGAGCAGTTCTTC. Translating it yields CASSESGQVYNEQFF.

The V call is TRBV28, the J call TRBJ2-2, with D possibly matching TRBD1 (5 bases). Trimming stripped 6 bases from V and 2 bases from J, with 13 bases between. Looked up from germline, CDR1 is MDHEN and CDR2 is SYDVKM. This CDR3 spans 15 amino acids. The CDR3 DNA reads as TGTGCCAGCAGGATTCAGGGCTCCAACACCGGGGAGCTGTTTTTT. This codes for CASRIQGSNTGELFF.

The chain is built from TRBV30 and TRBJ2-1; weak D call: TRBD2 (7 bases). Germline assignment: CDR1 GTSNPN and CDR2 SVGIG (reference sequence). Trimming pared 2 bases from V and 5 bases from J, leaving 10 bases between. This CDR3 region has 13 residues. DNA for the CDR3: TGTGCCTGGAGTAAGGGGGGGAACAATGAGCAGTTCTTC. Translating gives CAWSKGGNNEQFF.

The CDR3 region is CASSGFTGNTYTGELFF. CDR3 DNA: TGTGCCAGCAGCGGGTTCACCGGGAACACATACACCGGGGAGCTGTTTTTT. The rearrangement joins TRBV25-1 to TRBJ2-2, with D tentatively TRBD2 (5 bases). In germline, CDR1 is MGHDK, CDR2 SYGVNS. Trimming cost V 6 bases and J 3 bases, with 20 bases left between them. The CDR3 extends over 17 amino acids.

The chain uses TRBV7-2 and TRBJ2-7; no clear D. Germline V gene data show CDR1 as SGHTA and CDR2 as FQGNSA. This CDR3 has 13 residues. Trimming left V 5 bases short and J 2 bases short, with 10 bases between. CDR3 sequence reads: CASSPLGPYEQYF. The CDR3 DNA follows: TGTGCCAGCAGCCCCCTCGGTCCCTACGAGCAGTACTTC.

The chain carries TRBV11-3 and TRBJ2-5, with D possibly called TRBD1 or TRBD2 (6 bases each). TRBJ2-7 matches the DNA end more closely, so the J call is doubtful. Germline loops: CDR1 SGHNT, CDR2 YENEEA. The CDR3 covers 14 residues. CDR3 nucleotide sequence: TGTGCCAGCAGCCCGGAGGAGGGGGCCTACGAGCAGTACTTC. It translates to CASSPEEGAYEQYF.

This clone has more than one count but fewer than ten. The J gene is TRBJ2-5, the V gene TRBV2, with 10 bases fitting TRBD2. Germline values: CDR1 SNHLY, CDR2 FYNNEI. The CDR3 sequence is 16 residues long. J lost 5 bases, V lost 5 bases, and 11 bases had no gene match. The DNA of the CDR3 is TGTGCCAGCAGTCAGCGGCTAGCGGGGGTAGGGGAGACCCAGTACTTC. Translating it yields CASSQRLAGVGETQYF. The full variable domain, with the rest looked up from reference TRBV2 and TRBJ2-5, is EPEVTQTPSHQVTQMGQEVILRCVPISNHLYFYWYRQILGQKVEFLVSFYNNEISEKSEIFDDQFSVERPDGSNFTLKIRSTKLEDSAMYFCASSQRLAGVGETQYFGPGTRLLVL.

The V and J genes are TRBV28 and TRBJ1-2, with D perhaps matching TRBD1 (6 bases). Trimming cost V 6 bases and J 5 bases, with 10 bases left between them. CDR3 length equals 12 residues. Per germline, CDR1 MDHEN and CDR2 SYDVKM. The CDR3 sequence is CASRGGGYGYTF. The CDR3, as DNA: TGTGCCAGCAGGGGAGGGGGGTATGGCTACACCTTC.

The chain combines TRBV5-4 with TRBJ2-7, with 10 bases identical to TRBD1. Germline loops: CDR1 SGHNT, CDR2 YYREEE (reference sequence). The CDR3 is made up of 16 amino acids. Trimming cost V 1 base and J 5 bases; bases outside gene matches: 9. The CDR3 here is CASSLPGTGVGNEQYF. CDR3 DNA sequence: TGTGCCAGCAGCTTGCCCGGGACAGGGGTCGGGAACGAGCAGTACTTC.

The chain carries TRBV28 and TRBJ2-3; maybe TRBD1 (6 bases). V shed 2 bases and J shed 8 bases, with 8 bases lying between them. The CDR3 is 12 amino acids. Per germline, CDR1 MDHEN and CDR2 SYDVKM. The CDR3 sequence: CASSLVGATQYF. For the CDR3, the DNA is TGTGCCAGCAGTTTAGTGGGGGCTACGCAGTATTTT.

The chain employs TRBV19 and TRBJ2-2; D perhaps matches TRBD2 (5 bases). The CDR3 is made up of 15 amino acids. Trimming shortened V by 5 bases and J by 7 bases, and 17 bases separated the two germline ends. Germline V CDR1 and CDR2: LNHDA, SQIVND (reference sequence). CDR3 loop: CASSPRSRVGGELFF. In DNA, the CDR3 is TGTGCCAGTAGTCCGCGCTCGAGGGTGGGCGGGGAGCTGTTTTTT.

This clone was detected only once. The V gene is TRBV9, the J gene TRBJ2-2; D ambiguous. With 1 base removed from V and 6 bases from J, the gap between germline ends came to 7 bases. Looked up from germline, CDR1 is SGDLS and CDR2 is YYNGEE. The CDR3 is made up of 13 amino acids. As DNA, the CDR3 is TGTGCCAGCAGCGTACAAACTGCCGGGGAGCTGTTTTTT. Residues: CASSVQTAGELFF.

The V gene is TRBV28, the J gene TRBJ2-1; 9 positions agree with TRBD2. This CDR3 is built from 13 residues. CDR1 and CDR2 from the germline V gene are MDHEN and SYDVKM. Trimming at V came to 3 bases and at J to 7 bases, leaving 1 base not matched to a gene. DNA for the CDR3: TGTGCCAGCAGTTTGGCGGGGGGGAATGAGCAGTTCTTC. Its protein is CASSLAGGNEQFF.

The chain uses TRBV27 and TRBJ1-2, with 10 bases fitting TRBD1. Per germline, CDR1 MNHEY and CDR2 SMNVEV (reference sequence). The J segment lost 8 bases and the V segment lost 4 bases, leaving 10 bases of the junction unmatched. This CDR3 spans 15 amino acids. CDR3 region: CASSSTRDRGKGYTF. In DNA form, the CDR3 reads TGTGCCAGCAGTTCCACCCGGGACAGGGGAAAGGGCTACACCTTC.

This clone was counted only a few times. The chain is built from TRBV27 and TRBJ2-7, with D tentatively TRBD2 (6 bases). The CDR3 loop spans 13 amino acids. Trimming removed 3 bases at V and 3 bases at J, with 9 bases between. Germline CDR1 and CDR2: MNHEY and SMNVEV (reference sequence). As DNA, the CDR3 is TGTGCCAGCAGTTTTGGACTAAACTACGAGCAGTACTTC. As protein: CASSFGLNYEQYF.

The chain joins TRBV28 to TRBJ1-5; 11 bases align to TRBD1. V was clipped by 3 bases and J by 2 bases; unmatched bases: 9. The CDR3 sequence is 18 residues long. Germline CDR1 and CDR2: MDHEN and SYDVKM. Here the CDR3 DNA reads TGTGCCAGCAGTTTTGGACAGGGGGCCCTTCTTGGCAATCAGCCCCAGCATTTT. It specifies CASSFGQGALLGNQPQHF. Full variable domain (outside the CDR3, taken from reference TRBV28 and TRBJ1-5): DVKVTQSSRYLVKRTGEKVFLECVQDMDHENMFWYRQDPGLGLRLIYFSYDVKMKEKGDIPEGYSVSREKKERFSLILESASTNQTSMYLCASSFGQGALLGNQPQHFGDGTRLSIL.